The present TCR beta chain was sequenced within a study of a mutant IDH1 vaccine in newly diagnosed glioma. Details on this clone: The antigen remains unidentified.

Repertoires were generated with immunoSEQ multiplex PCR, while TCRdb's copy carries only in-frame clones and drops some. The repertoire holds 45,000 to 65,000 clones, with around three fifths as singletons. Specified time point: week 47, end of study. Vaccine doses each comprised 300 ug of mutant IDH1 20-mer peptide, with topical imiquimod. This CDR3 is built from 14 residues. With 1 base removed from V and 4 bases from J, the gap between germline ends came to 5 bases. Germline CDR1 and CDR2: SGHTA and FQGNSA. The clonotype comes from a middle-aged man with glioma. Some clones in this sample may be carry-over from other donors' samples. The chain links TRBV7-2 to TRBJ1-6; D is ambiguous. Here the sequenced sample was peripheral blood mononuclear cells (PBMCs), taken from a glioma patient whose treatment included an IDH1 peptide vaccine. As DNA, the CDR3 is TGTGCCAGCAGCTTAGTTCGGTATAATTCACCCCTCCACTTT. Its translation: CASSLVRYNSPLHF. Filled out from reference TRBV7-2 and TRBJ1-6, the complete variable domain reads GAGVSQSPSNKVTEKGKDVELRCDPISGHTALYWYRQSLGQGLEFLIYFQGNSAPDKSGLPSDRFSAERTGGSVSTLTIQRTQQEDSAVYLCASSLVRYNSPLHFGNGTRLTVT.